These 7 T cell receptor beta chains came from one sample sequenced in a study of technical replicates of blood from several donors. Libraries were prepared by immunoSEQ multiplex PCR; TCRdb keeps only in-frame clonotypes and omits some of them. The sample lists fewer than 90,000 clones; 94% were seen once. Sequencing used T cells isolated from PBMCs. The receptors shown here come from a human donor in good health.

CDR3 bases: TGTGCCAGTAGTAGCCGGGAGGGCCGCGAGACCCAGTACTTC. Amino acids: CASSSREGRETQYF. The rearrangement links TRBV19 to TRBJ2-5, with 8 bases lining up with TRBD2. Unmatched junction bases numbered 6, after V lost 4 bases and J lost 5 bases. There are 14 residues in the CDR3. Per the germline V gene, CDR1 is LNHDA and CDR2 is SQIVND (reference sequence).

The CDR3, as DNA: TGTGCCAGCAGCAAGAGGAAGGCAGGGGGAGAAGATGAAAAACTGTTTTTT. This translates into CASSKRKAGGEDEKLFF. This chain joins TRBV21-1 and TRBJ1-4; TRBD1 reflects the table's D call only, with no check against the DNA. TRBV21-1 is shown as a pseudogene. The length of the CDR3 is 17 residues.

The chain links TRBV18 to TRBJ1-6, with D maybe TRBD1 (5 bases). The V end lost 6 bases, the J end lost 7 bases, and 19 bases lay between the germline ends. This CDR3 region has 16 residues. Germline CDR1 reads KGHSH; CDR2 reads LQKENI. The CDR3 protein is CASSQRDPLGNSPLHF. The CDR3 nucleotides are TGTGCCAGCTCCCAGCGGGACCCCCTGGGGAATTCACCCCTCCACTTT.

In its sample, this clone was seen once. In DNA, the CDR3 is TGTGCCAGCAGCTTAGGAAGTCCCAGGGAAGCCAAAAACATTCAGTACTTC. Translation: CASSLGSPREAKNIQYF. This sequence joins TRBV7-6 and TRBJ2-4; TRBD1 might be the D (5 bases). Between the trimmed V and J ends, which lost 1 base and 0 bases, there was a span of 13 bases. CDR1 is SGHVS, CDR2 FNYEAQ, per germline. This CDR3 is 17 amino acids long.

CDR3 region: CATSRDDKTGVSTNYGYTF. The CDR3 region has the DNA TGTGCCACCAGCAGGGATGATAAGACAGGGGTTTCTACTAACTATGGCTACACCTTC. V gene TRBV15 combines with J gene TRBJ1-2; 8 nucleotides line up with TRBD1. V shed 3 bases, J shed 0 bases, and the junction held 15 bases outside the gene matches. The germline V gene has CDR1 LNHNV and CDR2 YYDKDF (reference sequence). The CDR3 has 19 amino acids.

The rearrangement joins TRBV23-1 to TRBJ2-7; tentatively, D is TRBD1 (7 bases). TRBV23-1 is annotated as an ORF whose role is uncertain. The CDR3 sequence is 18 residues long. Trimming cost V 0 bases and J 5 bases, with 23 bases left between them. CDR3 DNA sequence: TGCGCCAGCAGTCAATCGCTCGGGGGACAGTCCAGGCTCCACGAGCAGTACTTC. Translating gives CASSQSLGGQSRLHEQYF.

This chain links TRBV2 with TRBJ1-5; 11 nucleotides match TRBD1. Germline lookup yields CDR1 SNHLY and CDR2 FYNNEI. The ends lost 7 bases at V and 6 bases at J; junction bases unmatched: 8. The CDR3 sequence is 15 residues long. CDR3 nucleotide sequence: TGTGCCAGCAAAAGTCGCGGGACAGGGGGTCAGCCCCAGCATTTT. Translation: CASKSRGTGGQPQHF.